This entry concerns a single T cell receptor (beta chain). This entry belongs to a study of blood T cell repertoires in COVID-19. With V trimmed by 2 bases and J by 5 bases, 8 bases remained unmatched. The CDR3 extends over 16 amino acids. Germline V gene data show CDR1 as SGHNT and CDR2 as YENEEA. Sequenced by immunoSEQ multiplex PCR; TCRdb stores in-frame clones only, minus some. Among some 56,000 clones listed, around 87% were seen once. Sequenced material: peripheral blood. The chain joins TRBV11-3 to TRBJ2-3, with 9 bases fitting TRBD2. This sequence originates from a woman aged 60-75 years with COVID-19, enrolled during active disease. This chain's CDR3 is CASSLMASGIGDTQYF. The CDR3, as DNA: TGTGCCAGCAGCTTAATGGCTAGCGGGATAGGAGATACGCAGTATTTT.